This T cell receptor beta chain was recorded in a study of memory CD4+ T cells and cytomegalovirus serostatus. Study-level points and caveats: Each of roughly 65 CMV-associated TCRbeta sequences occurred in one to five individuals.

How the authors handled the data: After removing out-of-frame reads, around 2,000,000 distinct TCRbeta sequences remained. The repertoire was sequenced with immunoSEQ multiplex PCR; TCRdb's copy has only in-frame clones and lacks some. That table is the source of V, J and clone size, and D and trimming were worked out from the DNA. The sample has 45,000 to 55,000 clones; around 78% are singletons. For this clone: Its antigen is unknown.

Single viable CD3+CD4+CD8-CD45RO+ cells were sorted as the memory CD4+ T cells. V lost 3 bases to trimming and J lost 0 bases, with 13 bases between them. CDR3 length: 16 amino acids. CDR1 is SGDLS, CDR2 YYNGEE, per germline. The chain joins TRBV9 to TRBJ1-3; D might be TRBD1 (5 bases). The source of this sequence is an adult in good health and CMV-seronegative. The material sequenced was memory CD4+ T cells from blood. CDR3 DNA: TGTGCCAGCAGCGATTCCCCAAGGGGCTCTGGAAACACCATATATTTT. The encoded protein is CASSDSPRGSGNTIYF.